This is a list of T cell receptor beta chains from one sample in a study of neurological immune-mediated disorders. MiXCR, run by TCRdb on the 5' RACE reads, gives a single entry per CDR3 protein. Of about 62,000 distinct CDR3 sequences detected, under 5.5% appear once; the ten largest clones hold approximately 3.2%. The sequenced material came from PBMCs. These receptor sequences come from a woman between 50 and 59 years old with multiple sclerosis. CDR3s include the opening cysteine and the closing phenylalanine or tryptophan. Each record gives: CDR3 DNA, CDR3 protein, D gene, J gene, V gene, clone size. The D gene is left open where the match is weak. Rows give clone size only sometimes, using once, few, many, or a class for an expanded clone.

TGCGCCAGCAGCTTGGTAGTGACAGGCGGCACTGAAGCTTTCTTT | CASSLVVTGGTEAFF | - | TRBJ1-1 | TRBV5-1 | many
TGCGCCAGCAGACAATCGTATGCTAACTATGGCTACACCTTC | CASRQSYANYGYTF | - | TRBJ1-2 | TRBV5-1 | many
TGTGCCAGCACTGGGGCCAACGTCCTGACTTTC | CASTGANVLTF | - | TRBJ2-6 | TRBV12-3/TRBV12-4 | many
TGTGCCAGCAGTAGGGTGAGCACTGAAGCTTTCTTT | CASSRVSTEAFF | - | TRBJ1-1 | TRBV6-2/TRBV6-3 | -
TGTGCCAGCAGTGTTAGCGGGGGCGTATCTGGGGCCAACGTCCTGACTTTC | CASSVSGGVSGANVLTF | TRBD2 | TRBJ2-6 | TRBV12-3/TRBV12-4 | many
TGTGCCAGCAGCCAAGAGCTCACTGGAAACACCATATATTTT | CASSQELTGNTIYF | - | TRBJ1-3 | TRBV14 | many
TGCGCCAGCAGCCAAGCTTGGGAGGAGTATGGCTACACCTTC | CASSQAWEEYGYTF | - | TRBJ1-2 | TRBV4-3 | -
TGTGCCAGCAAACAGCGGGGGCCGAACACCGGGGAGCTGTTTTTT | CASKQRGPNTGELFF | TRBD2 | TRBJ2-2 | TRBV28 | many
TGCAGTGCTAGTACTAGTGTCCCCCCAGATACGCAGTATTTT | CSASTSVPPDTQYF | - | TRBJ2-3 | TRBV20-1 | many
TGCGCCAGCAGCTTACAGGGGACACCCCTCAACTTT | CASSLQGTPLNF | TRBD1 | TRBJ1-6 | TRBV5-1 | -
TGCAGCGTTGACCGGGGCGGGGAGCTGTTTTTT | CSVDRGGELFF | - | TRBJ2-2 | TRBV29-1 | many
TGCGCCAGCAGCAATCGACTAGCCGGGGAGCTGTTTTTT | CASSNRLAGELFF | - | TRBJ2-2 | TRBV5-1 | -
TGTGCCAGCAGCTTGGGGACTTTGGAGACCCAGTACTTC | CASSLGTLETQYF | - | TRBJ2-5 | TRBV7-3 | few
TGTGCCACCACGTCTACGGCGCCCCGTTCTGGAAACACCATATATTTT | CATTSTAPRSGNTIYF | - | TRBJ1-3 | TRBV10-3 | many
TGCGCCAGCAGCCAACAGACAGGGGGGTGGAATGAAGCTTTCTTT | CASSQQTGGWNEAFF | TRBD1 | TRBJ1-1 | TRBV4-3 | many
TGCGCCAGCAGCCACTCCCCTAGCGGGGGGTTTACGGATACGCAGTATTTT | CASSHSPSGGFTDTQYF | TRBD2 | TRBJ2-3 | TRBV4-3 | many
TGTGCCAGCAGCCAGAGACAGGGGGCGGATGAGCAGTTCTTC | CASSQRQGADEQFF | TRBD1 | TRBJ2-1 | TRBV3-1 | many
TGCGCCAGCAGCCAGGGACACCAAGGGGAGCCCCAGAATTTT | CASSQGHQGEPQNF | - | TRBJ1-5 | TRBV5-1 | -
TGCGCCAGCAGCGTAGGTCCAGGCACAGATACGCAGTATTTT | CASSVGPGTDTQYF | - | TRBJ2-3 | TRBV5-1 | many
TGTGCCACCAGTGACCCGTACCAGGGGGCTAACTATGGCTACACCTTC | CATSDPYQGANYGYTF | TRBD1 | TRBJ1-2 | TRBV24-1 | many
TGTGCCAGCAGTCTAAGAACAGGGGTTTATTTCGGAAAACTGTTTTTT | CASSLRTGVYFGKLFF | TRBD1 | TRBJ1-4 | TRBV12-3/TRBV12-4 | many
TGCGCCAGTGCTAGCGGTTACACAGATACGCAGTATTTT | CASASGYTDTQYF | TRBD2 | TRBJ2-3 | TRBV4-3 | few
TGTGCCAGCAGTCGCCAGGGGGCGGATACGCAGTATTTT | CASSRQGADTQYF | TRBD1 | TRBJ2-3 | TRBV6-5 | many
TGTGCCAGCAGCGAATCCCCTTGGGGTCGGCGGGCGGAGACCCAGTACTTC | CASSESPWGRRAETQYF | - | TRBJ2-5 | TRBV6-6 | many
TGCAGTGCTAGAGATTGGGTTACAGTGGCAGAAGCTTTCTTT | CSARDWVTVAEAFF | - | TRBJ1-1 | TRBV20-1 | many
TGTGCTAGTGGCTGGCTCCGGACAGGGAACGGGGTATACGACAATGAGCAGTTCTTC | CASGWLRTGNGVYDNEQFF | TRBD1 | TRBJ2-1 | TRBV12-5 | many
TGCAGCGTTGAATCCCTCGGTGAAAAACTGTTTTTT | CSVESLGEKLFF | - | TRBJ1-4 | TRBV29-1 | few
TGTGCCATCAGCCCCGGGACTATCACGAACAATGAGCAGTTCTTC | CAISPGTITNNEQFF | TRBD2 | TRBJ2-1 | TRBV10-3 | many
TGTGCCAGCAGCAGGACAGGCGAGGGGTTTTACGAGCAGTACTTC | CASSRTGEGFYEQYF | TRBD1 | TRBJ2-7 | TRBV7-9 | many
TGTGCCAGCAGCCCGCCGTTAGCGGGGCCCTACAATGAGCAGTTCTTC | CASSPPLAGPYNEQFF | TRBD2 | TRBJ2-1 | TRBV14 | many
TGTGCCAGTAGTATGGGCCTTAGCAATCAGCCCCAGCATTTT | CASSMGLSNQPQHF | - | TRBJ1-5 | TRBV19 | few
TGTGCCAGCAGCGTAGGGTATTATGGGGACAGAGTGAGCACCGGGGAGCTGTTTTTT | CASSVGYYGDRVSTGELFF | TRBD1 | TRBJ2-2 | TRBV9 | many